This record concerns one T cell receptor beta chain sequence. This clone was seen a handful of times. It lacks a known antigen. No much larger clonotype is one base removed from it; base qualities were not supplied. The immunoSEQ Assay, a bias-controlled multiplex PCR, was used to amplify TCRbeta CDR3 regions from genomic DNA. In the paper's pipeline: The number of nucleated cells in each sample was estimated by amplification of reference gene primers within the assay. Sequence reads were collapsed and filtered to measure the absolute abundance of every unique TCRbeta CDR3 rearrangement. For each sample, productive Simpson clonality was calculated as the square root of Simpson's diversity index over productive rearrangements. TCRdb retrieved this table from immuneACCESS and kept in-frame rearrangements only. Not all clones are present; in checked studies, unresolved V genes account for under half, and no reason is known for the remainder. V, J and clone size are those of that table, while D and trimming were read from the DNA. A total of 260,000 or so clones appear in this sample, around 85% of them only once. The ten largest clones represent 2% to 3% of the sample.

CDR1 and CDR2 (SGHDT, YYEEEE) derive from the germline V gene. Compared with germline, V lacks 2 bases and J lacks 5 bases; bases without a gene match: 3. The cysteine opens and the phenylalanine closes a CDR3 of 14 amino acids. Of the read, only the CDR3 DNA is kept; its 42 bases are in frame from base 1. In the prospective study, participants were roughly 18 to 100 years old, resided in about two dozen geographic areas of the United States, and were enrolled through a virtual design. In the prospective study, cohorts were assigned on the basis of participant-reported clinical history obtained from a screening survey and a study questionnaire. Recovered participants in ImmuneRACE Cohort 3 were defined by two consecutive negative NP/OP PCR tests, clearance by a healthcare professional, or resolution of symptoms. Mobile phlebotomists in the prospective study collected whole blood, serum and a nasopharyngeal or oropharyngeal swab from every participant. Additional blood draws and questionnaires over an approximately 2-month period could optionally be provided by prospective study participants. Before DNA extraction, prospective study blood samples were shipped either frozen or at room temperature.

The data were obtained in a study of blood T cell repertoires in COVID-19 (TCRdb year 2020). In the study overall: Collaborator samples came from the United States, Italy and Spain and covered acute and convalescent phases of COVID-19. The prospective study material was composed of cDNA or gDNA derived from T cells, B-cell-depleted T cells, or PBMCs. Subjects who had been exposed to COVID-19, were actively infected with it, or had recovered from it provided the deeply sampled blood TCRbeta repertoires that made up the dataset. The repertoires were made available in a free public database intended to serve as a resource for research on the immune response to SARS-CoV-2. The samples were drawn from the first 160 participants of the ongoing ImmuneRACE study and from over 950 subjects provided by 6 global collaborators. A de-identified subject ID, COVID-19 status, age in years and sex were almost always included in the sample metadata. HLA class I and class II types, where available, came from metadata supplied by the sample provider rather than from assay-based typing. Summary of the overall study and its limitations: Clinical and demographic metadata were provided uncurated, with the amount varying by source and participant.

The sequence was collected from a woman aged 45 to 65 who had recovered from COVID-19. The sample taken for sequencing was PBMCs or T cells enriched from blood (not recorded which). The sequence links TRBV5-6 to TRBJ2-2, with 7 bases aligning to TRBD2. The bases are TGTGCCAGCAGCTTCCGGGGAGGGACCGGGGAGCTGTTTTTT. This encodes CASSFRGGTGELFF.